This section outlines one T cell receptor beta chain sequence together with its context. This CDR3 is built from 13 residues. CDR1 is SQVTM and CDR2 is ANQGSEA in the germline V gene. V lost 6 bases and J lost 1, with 7 bases in between. The data were taken from a study of blood T cell repertoires in COVID-19. Overall study: Researchers got acute and convalescent COVID-19 samples from the United States, Italy and Spain. T cells, B-cell-depleted T cells, or PBMCs provided the cDNA or gDNA that served as material.

In the authors' workflow: Reference gene primer amplification in the assay estimated nucleated cell counts. Produced via immunoSEQ multiplex PCR; TCRdb's table is partial and in-frame only. For V, J and clone size, that table is used; D and trimming come from the DNA. The sample lists about 91,000 clones; 85% to 90% were seen once. This receptor was identified in a woman aged 80 or over with active COVID-19. The genes are TRBV29-1 and TRBJ2-6; D is unresolved. Sequencing used peripheral blood. This CDR3 reads CSVAYSGANVLTF. In DNA form, the CDR3 reads TGCAGCGTAGCCTATTCTGGGGCCAACGTCCTGACTTTC.